This T cell receptor beta chain stems from a study of metastatic and nonmetastatic thyroid tumors (dated by TCRdb to 2018 to 2020). General notes on the study: Repertoires from peripheral blood and from tumor or nodule tissue samples of malignant and benign thyroid patients were compared. Study-wide findings and limitations: In both blood and tumor samples, TCR beta diversity was reported to be significantly higher in malignant tumors than in benign nodules.

No patient had received any treatment before thyroid surgery. The study retrospectively analysed patient clinical samples collected from 2012 to 2018 using T-cell receptor beta sequencing. The table lists this clone with a few counts. No antigen is known for it. No much larger clone exists at a distance of one base, and base qualities are not known. Receptors were amplified or captured by PCR. TCRdb shows the sequencer as Illumina HiSeq 4000. High-throughput sequencing was used to profile the TCR beta-chain CDR3 region of every patient. Turning to the authors' computational methods: The researchers built a classifier to tell apart papillary thyroid cancer patients with distant metastasis, based on CDR3 differences among clinicopathological groups. To measure repertoire diversity the researchers used the Shannon index, while the Morisita-Horn index served to gauge how similar the tumor and blood repertoires were. TCRdb itself trimmed the public reads at Q25 with fastp, ran MiXCR and retained productive beta chains. TCRdb, rather than the study authors, made the V and J calls. For this sample the table gives under 20,000 clones, of which around a third were detected only once. Together, the top ten hold approximately 9.1% of the sample.

CDR1 and CDR2 are read off the germline V gene (reference sequence) as LNHNV and YYDKDF. V loses 5 bases, J loses 4 bases, and the germline ends lie 9 bases apart. Measured from the cysteine to the phenylalanine, the CDR3 is 13 residues long. Only CDR3 DNA is held: 39 bases, read in frame from base 1. The V and J segments used are TRBV15 and TRBJ1-5, with no reliable assignment of the D segment. Material: tumor tissue. The TCR sequence derives from a male donor with papillary thyroid cancer or a benign thyroid nodule (not recorded which). Some clones in this sample may be carry-over from other donors' samples. The CDR3 sequence is CATSYKKNQPQHF. The DNA sequence is as follows: TGTGCCACCAGCTACAAAAAGAATCAGCCCCAGCATTTT.